The 15 T cell receptor beta chains below were found in one sample sequenced in a study of T-cell memory formation after mild COVID-19. TCRdb processed the 5' RACE reads anew with MiXCR; each CDR3 protein has one entry. The sample lists roughly 15,000 distinct CDR3 sequences, approximately 23% occurring once. The specimen sequenced was PBMCs or a T cell subset sorted from them (not recorded which). These receptors all stem from a man between 18 and 29 years old who had mild COVID-19 (a few samples of this study predate the infection). Cell type and time point are not known.

This clonotype was picked up a small number of times. The chain recombines TRBV15 with TRBJ2-3; D perhaps matches TRBD2 (5 bases). CDR1 is LNHNV and CDR2 is YYDKDF in the germline V gene (reference sequence). V lost 0 bases and J 2 bases, leaving 15 bases between the germline ends. The CDR3 sequence is 17 residues long. The CDR3 loop is CATSRDLWRRITDTQYF. CDR3 DNA sequence: TGTGCCACCAGCAGAGATCTCTGGAGGAGAATCACAGATACGCAGTATTTT.

This clonotype occurred a few times. The chain uses TRBV6-5 and TRBJ2-2, with D maybe TRBD1 (5 bases). CDR1 and CDR2 (germline): MNHEY, SVGAGI. Trimming removed 2 bases at V and 6 bases at J, with 7 bases between. The CDR3 runs 13 residues. The DNA of the CDR3 is TGTGCCAGCAGTTACAGGGGCCCCGGGGAGCTGTTTTTT. It encodes CASSYRGPGELFF.

The rearrangement links TRBV6-2 or TRBV6-3 to TRBJ2-5; D gene ambiguous. The CDR3 sequence is 11 residues long. Germline-derived CDR1 and CDR2 are MNHEY and SVGEGT. The germline V and J ends were trimmed by 5 bases and 7 bases, with 8 bases remaining between them. The CDR3 is CASSAGGTQYF. The CDR3 DNA reads TGTGCCAGCAGTGCCGGCGGGACCCAGTACTTC.

The V and J genes are TRBV12-3 or TRBV12-4 and TRBJ1-6; D is unresolved. Deletions cut 5 bases from V and 11 bases from J, with 10 bases between. This CDR3 is built from 12 residues. The chain's CDR3 is CASSNPPAPLHF. The CDR3, as DNA: TGTGCCAGCAGTAACCCACCCGCACCCCTCCACTTT.

This chain links TRBV5-4 with TRBJ2-5, with 8 bases fitting TRBD1. V gave up 2 bases and J gave up 2 bases; unmatched junction bases: 2. The length of the CDR3 is 14 residues. CDR1 and CDR2 (germline): SGHNT, YYREEE (reference sequence). CDR3 coding DNA: TGTGCCAGCAGCTTTGGACAGGGACAAGAGACCCAGTACTTC. Its translation: CASSFGQGQETQYF.

This chain links TRBV27 with TRBJ1-1, with unresolved D. Trimming shortened V by 1 base and J by 0 bases, and 9 bases separated the two germline ends. Looked up from germline, CDR1 is MNHEY and CDR2 is SMNVEV (reference sequence). CDR3 length equals 15 residues. The DNA of the CDR3 is TGTGCCAGCAGTTTATGGTACAGAATGAACACTGAAGCTTTCTTT. Translated, it gives CASSLWYRMNTEAFF.

This clonotype has ten or more counts. The CDR3 protein is CASRKTGEMNTEAFF. The CDR3, as DNA: TGTGCCAGCAGGAAGACAGGGGAAATGAACACTGAAGCTTTCTTT. The rearrangement links TRBV11-2 to TRBJ1-1; 8 positions agree with TRBD1. This CDR3 comprises 15 residues. J was trimmed by 0 bases and V by 6 bases; bases with no gene match: 6. In germline, CDR1 is SGHAT, CDR2 FQNNGV.

This clonotype was picked up many times. The J gene is TRBJ2-1, the V gene TRBV7-9; D is ambiguous. Per germline, CDR1 SEHNR and CDR2 FQNEAQ (reference sequence). This CDR3 region has 12 residues. V was trimmed by 5 bases and J by 8 bases, leaving 10 bases between them. Here the CDR3 DNA reads TGTGCCAGCAGCCCGGTGGGGTATGAGCAGTTCTTC. Translating it yields CASSPVGYEQFF.

At least ten counts were recorded for this clonotype. A much larger clone lies a single base off, so this may be a read error. This rearrangement joins TRBV20-1 to TRBJ2-1; D unclear. CDR3 length equals 12 residues. Looked up from germline, CDR1 is DFQATT and CDR2 is SNEGSKA (reference sequence). CDR3 residues: CRAPRRQDEQFF. The CDR3 region has the DNA TGCAGGGCCCCCCGGCGGCAGGATGAGCAGTTCTTC.

The table lists this clonotype with many counts. The chain links TRBV4-3 to TRBJ1-2; D may be TRBD1 (5 bases). Germline CDR1 is LGHNA and CDR2 is YSLEER. The CDR3 totals 14 residues. The V gene lost 0 bases and the J gene lost 6 bases, with 11 bases spanning the gap. CDR3 bases: TGCGCCAGCAGCCAAGAACTCGGGGCCGATGGCTACACCTTC. Its translation: CASSQELGADGYTF.

This chain joins TRBV9 and TRBJ2-3; D is ambiguous. From germline, CDR1 is SGDLS and CDR2 YYNGEE. Trimming cost V 3 bases and J 6 bases, with 8 bases left between them. The CDR3 has 12 residues. CDR3 residues: CASSGGMDTQYF. CDR3 DNA: TGTGCCAGCAGCGGTGGAATGGATACGCAGTATTTT.

The chain recombines TRBV7-9 with TRBJ2-5, with no clear D. The CDR3 has 11 amino acids. V was trimmed by 4 bases and J by 6 bases, leaving 6 bases between them. The germline V gene has CDR1 SEHNR and CDR2 FQNEAQ (reference sequence). In DNA form, the CDR3 reads TGTGCCAGCAGCTCCGAAAAGACCCAGTACTTC. Translating gives CASSSEKTQYF.

In this sample, this clonotype turned up a few times. The chain carries TRBV20-1 and TRBJ2-2; D is perhaps TRBD1 (5 bases). V shed 6 bases and J shed 0 bases, with 14 bases lying between them. The CDR3 totals 15 residues. From germline, CDR1 is DFQATT and CDR2 SNEGSKA (reference sequence). CDR3 DNA: TGCAGTGCCCCTCGGCAGGGAACGAACACCGGGGAGCTGTTTTTT. It is translated as CSAPRQGTNTGELFF.

This clonotype occurred many times. The V and J genes are TRBV14 and TRBJ2-5, with a weak D call TRBD2 (5 bases). Germline CDR1 is SGHDN and CDR2 is FVKESK. Trimming removed 0 bases at V and 4 bases at J, with 12 bases between. This CDR3 spans 15 amino acids. The CDR3 is CASSQDVSGRETQYF. In DNA form, the CDR3 reads TGTGCCAGCAGCCAAGATGTAAGCGGAAGAGAGACCCAGTACTTC.

This clonotype was observed at least ten times. J is TRBJ2-2 and V is TRBV5-6; 8 bases agree with TRBD2. The V and J ends lost 1 base and 9 bases, in that order; junction bases with no gene match: 2. In germline, CDR1 is SGHDT, CDR2 YYEEEE. The CDR3 extends over 13 amino acids. CDR3 loop: CASSLSGGRELFF. The CDR3 DNA is TGTGCCAGCAGCTTGAGCGGGGGCAGGGAGCTGTTTTTT.